The 32 T cell receptor beta chains below come from one sample, sequenced in a study of cytomegalovirus exposure and HLA in healthy donors. PCR used 60 Vbeta primers and 13 Jbeta primers. Profiling relied on immunoSEQ multiplex PCR, and the TCRdb table lists in-frame clones only, not all of them. Among 110,000 to 150,000 clones listed, about 73% were seen once. The sample was PBMCs. The receptor source for this set is a woman in her sixties in good health and CMV-seropositive.

This rearrangement joins TRBV7-8 to TRBJ1-3; D not resolved. The CDR3 has 13 residues. V was trimmed by 4 bases and J by 0 bases, leaving 4 bases between them. From germline, CDR1 is SGHVS and CDR2 FQNEAQ. This chain's CDR3 is CASSWSSGNTIYF. The CDR3, as DNA: TGTGCCAGCAGCTGGAGCTCTGGAAACACCATATATTTT.

The rearrangement uses TRBV20-1 and TRBJ1-2; unclear D gene. The V end lost 5 bases, the J end lost 4 bases, and 8 bases lay between the germline ends. Germline values: CDR1 DFQATT, CDR2 SNEGSKA (reference sequence). The CDR3 extends over 11 amino acids. CDR3 sequence (DNA): TGCAGTGCTGGGCAGCCCTATGGCTACACCTTC. This translates into CSAGQPYGYTF.

The rearrangement uses TRBV10-3 and TRBJ2-3, with 7 bases matching TRBD2. Trimming took 2 bases from V and 0 from J; bases not matched to a gene: 5. The germline V gene has CDR1 ENHRY and CDR2 SYGVKD. The CDR3 is 16 amino acids. The CDR3 nucleotides are TGTGCCATCAGTGAGCCTAGCGGAACTAGCACAGATACGCAGTATTTT. It specifies CAISEPSGTSTDTQYF.

The chain employs TRBV6-1 and TRBJ1-1; a weak D match, TRBD1 (6 bases). The CDR3 runs 14 residues. V lost 5 bases to trimming and J lost 6 bases, with 16 bases between them. The germline V gene encodes CDR1 MNHNS and CDR2 SASEGT. The CDR3 protein is CASSKKQGNPEAFF. The CDR3, as DNA: TGTGCCAGCAGTAAAAAACAGGGTAACCCTGAAGCTTTCTTT.

The rearrangement joins TRBV6-5 to TRBJ2-5; 7 bases fit TRBD1. Germline V gives CDR1 MNHEY, CDR2 SVGAGI. This CDR3 is built from 13 residues. The J segment lost 5 bases and the V segment lost 7 bases, leaving 7 bases of the junction unmatched. DNA for the CDR3: TGTGCCAGCACCCGATCCAGGGGGGAGACCCAGTACTTC. Protein sequence: CASTRSRGETQYF.

V and J are TRBV5-1 and TRBJ1-2; TRBD1 is a possible D gene (5 bases). CDR3 length equals 14 residues. Germline CDR1 SGHRS, CDR2 YFSETQ. Trimming pared 2 bases from V and 4 bases from J, leaving 12 bases between. This CDR3 reads CASSLGRVGYGYTF. As DNA, the CDR3 is TGCGCCAGCAGCTTAGGCAGGGTGGGCTATGGCTACACCTTC.

V gene TRBV10-3 combines with J gene TRBJ2-2; D is uncertain. V lost 0 bases to trimming and J lost 0 bases, with 8 bases between them. Germline V gene sequence: CDR1 ENHRY, CDR2 SYGVKD. The CDR3 consists of 16 residues. CDR3: CAISESRIANTGELFF. The CDR3 coding sequence is TGTGCCATCAGTGAGTCGCGTATAGCGAACACCGGGGAGCTGTTTTTT.

This chain connects TRBV7-2 to TRBJ1-4; the match to TRBD1 covers 7 bases. Trimming at V came to 3 bases and at J to 8 bases, leaving 6 bases not matched to a gene. Germline V gene sequence: CDR1 SGHTA, CDR2 FQGNSA. This CDR3 has 14 residues. The DNA for the CDR3 is TGTGCCAGCAGCTTCAGTGCGGGACAGGAAAAACTGTTTTTT. It translates to CASSFSAGQEKLFF. Filled out from reference TRBV7-2 and TRBJ1-4, the complete variable domain reads GAGVSQSPSNKVTEKGKDVELRCDPISGHTALYWYRQSLGQGLEFLIYFQGNSAPDKSGLPSDRFSAERTGGSVSTLTIQRTQQEDSAVYLCASSFSAGQEKLFFGSGTQLSVL.

The chain recombines TRBV7-9 with TRBJ1-1, with D maybe TRBD1 (6 bases). With 4 bases removed from V and 3 bases from J, the gap between germline ends came to 15 bases. Germline lookup yields CDR1 SEHNR and CDR2 FQNEAQ (reference sequence). The CDR3 runs to 15 residues. The CDR3 DNA sequence: TGTGCCAGCAGCTCCTACAGGGAAGGGCACACTGAAGCTTTCTTT. As protein: CASSSYREGHTEAFF.

This chain joins TRBV5-6 and TRBJ2-2, with 8 bases matching TRBD2. The CDR3 extends over 16 amino acids. V trimming: 1 base; J trimming: 4 bases; junction bases outside the gene matches: 6. Germline CDR1 and CDR2: SGHDT and YYEEEE. The CDR3 coding sequence is TGTGCCAGCAGCTTGATTTCGGGAGGGTCCACCGGGGAGCTGTTTTTT. Amino acids: CASSLISGGSTGELFF.

The chain recombines TRBV5-4 with TRBJ1-1, with TRBD1 as a possible D gene (5 bases). The CDR3 is 14 residues long. Between the trimmed V and J ends, which lost 6 bases and 5 bases, there was a span of 17 bases. Germline CDR1 is SGHNT and CDR2 is YYREEE (reference sequence). The CDR3 DNA sequence: TGTGCCAGCACCTTTGGGGGGAGAGAGACTGAAGCTTTCTTT. Translated: CASTFGGRETEAFF.

This clone appeared a single time. This chain connects TRBV11-2 to TRBJ1-5; tentative D call: TRBD1 (5 bases). In germline, CDR1 is SGHAT, CDR2 FQNNGV. CDR3 length: 17 amino acids. Trimming took 6 bases from V and 3 from J, leaving 21 bases between them. CDR3 sequence (DNA): TGTGCCAGCAGGCCTACTCCTGGGGCGATAGACAATCAGCCCCAGCATTTT. Translating gives CASRPTPGAIDNQPQHF.

The J gene is TRBJ2-7, the V gene TRBV5-1; D gene ambiguous. Trimming took 5 bases from V and 1 from J, leaving 4 bases between them. CDR3 length equals 11 residues. Germline CDR1 SGHRS, CDR2 YFSETQ. CDR3 amino acids: CASRRSYEQYF. The CDR3 DNA sequence: TGCGCCAGCAGGCGGTCCTACGAGCAGTACTTC.

The chain has TRBV30 and TRBJ1-2, with a weak D call TRBD1 (5 bases). The CDR3 covers 13 residues. Germline V gene data show CDR1 as GTSNPN and CDR2 as SVGIG (reference sequence). Trimming took off 2 bases at V and 8 bases at J, with 15 bases between the two ends. CDR3 DNA: TGTGCCTGGAGTTCTCTATGGGGGGTGGGCTACACCTTC. Protein sequence: CAWSSLWGVGYTF.

V and J are TRBV4-1 and TRBJ1-4; TRBD1 is a possible D gene (6 bases). With 4 bases removed from V and 8 bases from J, the gap between germline ends came to 17 bases. The CDR3 length is 15 residues. Germline CDR1 MGHRA, CDR2 YSYEKL. CDR3 sequence: CASSPRKGGDEKLFF. The CDR3 DNA is TGCGCCAGCAGCCCCCGCAAAGGGGGAGACGAAAAACTGTTTTTT.

The gene calls are TRBV19 and TRBJ1-2, with a tentative D call TRBD1 (6 bases). Germline V gene data show CDR1 as LNHDA and CDR2 as SQIVND (reference sequence). Trimming left V 4 bases short and J 6 bases short, with 12 bases between. This CDR3 comprises 13 residues. In DNA form, the CDR3 reads TGTGCCAGTAGTACAACAGGGTCTGATGGCTACACCTTC. This gives the protein CASSTTGSDGYTF.

V and J are TRBV9 and TRBJ1-5; 10 nucleotides agree with TRBD1. Germline lookup yields CDR1 SGDLS and CDR2 YYNGEE. V lost 0 bases to trimming and J lost 3 bases; unmatched junction nucleotides: 6. CDR3 length: 17 residues. In DNA form, the CDR3 reads TGTGCCAGCAGCGTAGAGGGGGGACAGGGGAACAATCAGCCCCAGCATTTT. Amino acids: CASSVEGGQGNNQPQHF.

The rearrangement uses TRBV4-1 and TRBJ2-5; TRBD2 aligns across 10 bases. Germline V CDR1 and CDR2: MGHRA, YSYEKL. The CDR3 loop spans 15 amino acids. V lost 7 bases, J lost 4 bases, and 9 bases stayed unmatched. The CDR3 DNA sequence: TGCGCCAGCACCAGCGGGAGGGCTTCGGTAGAGACCCAGTACTTC. Translated: CASTSGRASVETQYF.

A few counts support this clone. V and J are TRBV5-6 and TRBJ1-1; 8 nucleotides line up with TRBD1. Per germline, CDR1 SGHDT and CDR2 YYEEEE. The CDR3 is made up of 15 amino acids. V lost 3 bases, J lost 3 bases, and 7 bases stayed unmatched. The DNA for the CDR3 is TGTGCCAGCAGCTCCGGGACAGGAGTAGACACTGAAGCTTTCTTT. As protein: CASSSGTGVDTEAFF.

Only a few counts were recorded for this clone. The chain recombines TRBV9 with TRBJ2-3, with a weak D call TRBD1 (6 bases). Germline-derived CDR1 and CDR2 are SGDLS and YYNGEE. The CDR3 spans 15 residues. V dropped 3 bases and J dropped 0 bases, with 11 bases sitting between them. In nucleotides, the CDR3 is TGTGCCAGCAGCGAAGGGGGACATAGCACAGATACGCAGTATTTT. It is translated as CASSEGGHSTDTQYF.

This rearrangement joins TRBV19 to TRBJ1-4; 8 positions agree with TRBD1. CDR1 is LNHDA, CDR2 SQIVND, per germline (reference sequence). Trimming took 7 bases from V and 8 from J; bases not matched to a gene: 6. This CDR3 has 13 residues. CDR3 DNA: TGTGCCAGTACAGGGGGCGCAGGGGAAAAACTGTTTTTT. Its protein product is CASTGGAGEKLFF.

The rearrangement links TRBV9 to TRBJ2-3; TRBD2 agrees at 14 bases. The CDR3 length is 16 residues. The ends lost 2 bases at V and 6 bases at J; junction bases unmatched: 5. Germline V CDR1 and CDR2: SGDLS, YYNGEE. CDR3 protein: CASSVGTSGSRDTQYF. The CDR3 nucleotides are TGTGCCAGCAGCGTCGGGACTAGCGGGAGTAGGGATACGCAGTATTTT.

A remark on this clone: The same CDR3 is also encoded by other DNA sequences in this sample. The gene calls are TRBV5-4 and TRBJ2-3; D unresolved. Deletions cut 0 bases from V and 3 bases from J, with 8 bases between. The CDR3 is made up of 14 amino acids. CDR1 and CDR2 (germline): SGHNT, YYREEE (reference sequence). The chain's CDR3 is CASSLDSLTDTQYF. CDR3 coding DNA: TGTGCCAGCAGCTTGGACAGCCTAACAGATACGCAGTATTTT.

This clone was detected once. This rearrangement joins TRBV19 to TRBJ2-6; maybe TRBD1 (6 bases). The CDR3 sequence is 18 residues long. Trimming removed 5 bases from V and 0 bases from J, with 17 bases in between. Germline V lookup: CDR1 LNHDA, CDR2 SQIVND (reference sequence). In nucleotides, the CDR3 is TGTGCCAGTAGTCCTACAGGGTTATTTTTCTCTGGGGCCAACGTCCTGACTTTC. Protein sequence: CASSPTGLFFSGANVLTF. The full variable domain, its missing parts supplied by reference TRBV19 and TRBJ2-6, is DGGITQSPKYLFRKEGQNVTLSCEQNLNHDAMYWYRQDPGQGLRLIYYSQIVNDFQKGDIAEGYSVSREKKESFPLTVTSAQKNPTAFYLCASSPTGLFFSGANVLTFGAGSRLTVL.

The chain carries TRBV7-9 and TRBJ1-3; D call uncertain. Trimming shortened V by 1 base and J by 0 bases, and 7 bases separated the two germline ends. The CDR3 is 15 amino acids. The germline V gene encodes CDR1 SEHNR and CDR2 FQNEAQ (reference sequence). CDR3 in DNA: TGTGCCAGCAGCTTAGGAGGAATCTCTGGAAACACCATATATTTT. This sequence encodes CASSLGGISGNTIYF.

The rearrangement joins TRBV18 to TRBJ2-3, with 8 bases lining up with TRBD2. Germline CDR1 is KGHSH and CDR2 is LQKENI. Trimming cost V 6 bases and J 5 bases; bases outside gene matches: 13. CDR3 length: 16 residues. The CDR3, as DNA: TGTGCCAGCTCCCCCTCCGATAGCGGGGAGGGAGATACGCAGTATTTT. Translation: CASSPSDSGEGDTQYF. Full variable domain (rest looked up from reference TRBV18 and TRBJ2-3): NAGVMQNPRHLVRRRGQEARLRCSPMKGHSHVYWYRQLPEEGLKFMVYLQKENIIDESGMPKERFSAEFPKEGPSILRIQQVVRGDSAAYFCASSPSDSGEGDTQYFGPGTRLTVL.

The chain links TRBV19 to TRBJ2-2; TRBD1 matches 7 bases. V gave up 5 bases and J gave up 5 bases; unmatched junction bases: 8. Germline-derived CDR1 and CDR2 are LNHDA and SQIVND (reference sequence). The CDR3 is made up of 15 amino acids. In DNA form, the CDR3 reads TGTGCCAGTAGTCCCGCCAGGGGGTTTACCGGGGAGCTGTTTTTT. It is translated as CASSPARGFTGELFF.

The genes are TRBV5-4 and TRBJ2-1; 8 nucleotides line up with TRBD2. The V segment lost 0 bases and the J segment 7 bases; nucleotides outside the gene matches: 9. The CDR3 extends over 16 amino acids. Germline V gene sequence: CDR1 SGHNT, CDR2 YYREEE (reference sequence). Written as DNA, the CDR3 is TGTGCCAGCAGCTTGGCGAAGGTAGCGGGGATTAATGAGCAGTTCTTC. Its translation: CASSLAKVAGINEQFF.

The chain combines TRBV28 with TRBJ2-7; TRBD2 matches at 7 bases. This CDR3 is built from 13 residues. Germline V gene data show CDR1 as MDHEN and CDR2 as SYDVKM. The junction had 2 bases not matched to a gene; V was cut back by 4 bases and J by 2 bases. CDR3 loop: CASSSGRAYEQYF. The CDR3 DNA is TGTGCCAGCAGTTCGGGGAGGGCCTACGAGCAGTACTTC.

The chain has TRBV7-9 and TRBJ1-3, with TRBD1 as a possible D gene (6 bases). This CDR3 region has 14 residues. Germline V lookup: CDR1 SEHNR, CDR2 FQNEAQ (reference sequence). V lost 2 bases to trimming and J lost 4 bases, with 9 bases between them. The CDR3 DNA is TGTGCCAGCAGCTTACAGGGGAGCGGAAACACCATATATTTT. It encodes CASSLQGSGNTIYF. Filled out from reference TRBV7-9 and TRBJ1-3, the complete variable domain reads DTGVSQNPRHKITKRGQNVTFRCDPISEHNRLYWYRQTLGQGPEFLTYFQNEAQLEKSRLLSDRFSAERPKGSFSTLEIQRTEQGDSAMYLCASSLQGSGNTIYFGEGSWLTVV.

Here the CDR3 DNA reads TGTGCCAGCAGTGACAGGGCGAAGACCCAGTACTTC. Translated, it gives CASSDRAKTQYF. The V gene is TRBV2, the J gene TRBJ2-5, with D possibly matching TRBD1 (5 bases). The CDR3 contains 12 residues. Germline V gene data show CDR1 as SNHLY and CDR2 as FYNNEI. With 3 bases removed from V and 6 bases from J, the gap between germline ends came to 8 bases.

This sequence joins TRBV4-1 and TRBJ2-7, with 7 bases identical to TRBD1. The length of the CDR3 is 16 residues. Trimming removed 3 bases from V and 3 bases from J; junction bases left unmatched: 11. Germline CDR1 and CDR2: MGHRA and YSYEKL. In DNA form, the CDR3 reads TGCGCCAGCAGCCATCACGACAGGGTTTCTAGCTACGAGCAGTACTTC. Its translation is CASSHHDRVSSYEQYF.